Below, one TCR beta chain is given with its context. This clonotype has a count of ten or more. Its antigen is unknown. Base qualities were left out, and no much larger clone turns up one base away. Via the germline V gene, CDR1 is SGHDT and CDR2 YYEEEE. The junction carries 6 bases between V and J, which are trimmed by 2 bases and 6 bases respectively. Reading from cysteine to phenylalanine, the CDR3 counts 11 amino acids. Of the read, only the CDR3 DNA is kept; its 33 bases are in frame from base 1. Genomic DNA was used as template for profiling of TCR beta VDJ combinations and CDR3 sequences. An Illumina HiSeq 2000 was the platform used for TCR repertoire sequencing. On the study's bioinformatics: Repertoires were assessed using TRBV/TRBJ rearrangement plots, CDR3 size and DJ length profiles, and Simpson's diversity index. The most abundant DNA sequence in the deep sequencing data was defined as the immunodominant clone. CDR3 amino acid sequences were checked for sharing between subjects and were compared against published repertoires and the VDJdb database. TCRdb reworked the public reads: Q25 trimming with fastp, MiXCR clone assembly, productive beta chains retained. Under each unique CDR3 protein, matching rows form one entry showing the most common genes and DNA. These V and J calls rely on TCRdb rather than the paper's analysis. This sample lists under 200,000 distinct CDR3 sequences; more than 40% were detected once. Of the sample, about 31% is held by the ten largest clones.

This specimen comes from a study of CD8+CD57+ T cells in acquired aplastic anemia (dated 2018 in TCRdb). Some background on the complete study: DNA extracted from sorted CD4+ and CD8+ cells had a mean of about 3.2 ug, with a range of about 0.19 to 30 ug. CD8+CD57+ expansion was defined as frequency above the mean frequency observed in healthy subjects. Beyond this particular receptor, the publication reports: Patients and healthy controls showed no significant difference in CD8+ Simpson's diversity (P=0.060). Some 31 CD8+ CDR3 sequences were shared between patients and controls but appeared highly expressed in patients and within their immunodominant clones.

Patients chosen for sequencing had shown expansion of CD8+CD57+ cells by flow cytometry. All patients had severe acquired aplastic anemia diagnosed by International Study of Aplastic Anemia and Agranulocytosis and Camitta criteria. No patient had received any therapy when blood was sampled. In the study, sorted CD4+ and CD8+ blood T cells from patients with severe aplastic anemia and from healthy subjects underwent deep sequencing of TCR repertoires. Patients were enrolled in the USA under clinicaltrials.gov protocols 00001620, 01623167, 00001397, 00071045, 00081523 and 00961064. Ficoll-Paque density gradient centrifugation was used to isolate peripheral blood mononuclear cells. Before DNA was extracted, CD4+ and CD8+ T cells were sorted using either FACS or magnetic beads.

Sequencing was done on a sample of sorted CD4+, CD8+, or CD8+CD57+ T cells (not recorded which) from PBMCs. This TCR derives from a human donor with aplastic anemia. Rearrangement joined TRBV5-6 to TRBJ2-7; no D gene is confidently identified. CDR3 sequence: CASSFSGEQYF. The DNA reads TGTGCCAGCAGCTTTTCGGGCGAGCAGTACTTC.